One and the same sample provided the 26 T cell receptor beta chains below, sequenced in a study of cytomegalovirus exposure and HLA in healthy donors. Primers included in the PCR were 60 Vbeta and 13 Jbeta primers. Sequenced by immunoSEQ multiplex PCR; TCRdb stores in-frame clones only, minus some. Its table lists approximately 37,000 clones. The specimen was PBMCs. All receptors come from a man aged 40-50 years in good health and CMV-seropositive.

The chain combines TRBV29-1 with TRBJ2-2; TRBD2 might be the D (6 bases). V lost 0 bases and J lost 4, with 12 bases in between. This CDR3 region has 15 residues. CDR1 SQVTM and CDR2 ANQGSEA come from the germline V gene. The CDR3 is CSVEEYRRGTGELFF. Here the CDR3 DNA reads TGCAGCGTTGAAGAGTATAGGCGGGGCACCGGGGAGCTGTTTTTT.

The DNA of the CDR3 is TGTGCCAGCAGCCAAGACCTAGCGGGACACTACGAGCAGTACTTC. Encoded protein: CASSQDLAGHYEQYF. The rearrangement joins TRBV4-2 to TRBJ2-7; 9 bases agree with TRBD2. V trimming: 0 bases; J trimming: 3 bases; junction bases outside the gene matches: 3. The CDR3 consists of 15 residues. The germline gives CDR1 LGHNA, CDR2 YNFKEQ.

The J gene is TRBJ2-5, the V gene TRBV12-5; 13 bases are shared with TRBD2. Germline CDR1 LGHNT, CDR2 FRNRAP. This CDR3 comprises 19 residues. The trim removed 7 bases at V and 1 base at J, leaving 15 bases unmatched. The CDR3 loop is CASDLVVGLAGVGQETQYF. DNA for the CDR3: TGTGCTAGTGACCTTGTGGTCGGACTAGCGGGAGTCGGCCAAGAGACCCAGTACTTC.

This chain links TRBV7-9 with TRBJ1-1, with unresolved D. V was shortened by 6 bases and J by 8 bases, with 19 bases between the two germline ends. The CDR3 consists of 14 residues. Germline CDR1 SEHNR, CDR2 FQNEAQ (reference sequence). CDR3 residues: CASSPGGLGPEAFF. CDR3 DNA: TGTGCCAGCAGTCCGGGCGGACTGGGCCCCGAAGCTTTCTTT.

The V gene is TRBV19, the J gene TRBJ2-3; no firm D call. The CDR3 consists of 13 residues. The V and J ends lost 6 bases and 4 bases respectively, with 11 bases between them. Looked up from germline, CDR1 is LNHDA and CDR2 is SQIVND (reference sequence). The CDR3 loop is CASSENLADTQYF. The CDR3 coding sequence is TGTGCCAGTAGCGAGAACCTGGCAGATACGCAGTATTTT.

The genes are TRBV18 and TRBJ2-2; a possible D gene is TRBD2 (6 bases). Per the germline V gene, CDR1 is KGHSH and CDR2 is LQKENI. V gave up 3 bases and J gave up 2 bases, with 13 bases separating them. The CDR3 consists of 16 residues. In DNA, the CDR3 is TGTGCCAGCTCACCGGAGGGGCACGATAACACCGGGGAGCTGTTTTTT. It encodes CASSPEGHDNTGELFF.

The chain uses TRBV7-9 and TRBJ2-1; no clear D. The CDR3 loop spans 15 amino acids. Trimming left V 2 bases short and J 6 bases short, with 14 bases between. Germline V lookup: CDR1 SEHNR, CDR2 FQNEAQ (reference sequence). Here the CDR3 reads CASSLTIRAPNEQFF. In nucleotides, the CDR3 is TGTGCCAGCAGCTTAACCATACGCGCTCCCAATGAGCAGTTCTTC.

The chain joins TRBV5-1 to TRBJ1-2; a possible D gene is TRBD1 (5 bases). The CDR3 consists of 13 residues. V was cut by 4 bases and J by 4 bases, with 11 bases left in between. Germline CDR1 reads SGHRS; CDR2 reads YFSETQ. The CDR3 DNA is TGCGCCAGCAGCGCTGAGCAGGGCTATGGCTACACCTTC. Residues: CASSAEQGYGYTF.

CDR3 in amino acids: CASSPSHGGTEAFF. The CDR3 coding sequence is TGCGCCAGCAGCCCCAGTCACGGGGGCACTGAAGCTTTCTTT. V and J are TRBV5-1 and TRBJ1-1; D possibly corresponds to TRBD1 (5 bases). The germline CDR1 and CDR2 sequences are SGHRS and YFSETQ. The CDR3 totals 14 residues. V lost 4 bases, J lost 4 bases, and 14 bases lay in between. Using reference TRBV5-1 and TRBJ1-1 for the parts outside the CDR3, the full variable domain is KAGVTQTPRYLIKTRGQQVTLSCSPISGHRSVSWYQQTPGQGLQFLFEYFSETQRNKGNFPGRFSGRQFSNSRSEMNVSTLELGDSALYLCASSPSHGGTEAFFGQGTRLTVV.

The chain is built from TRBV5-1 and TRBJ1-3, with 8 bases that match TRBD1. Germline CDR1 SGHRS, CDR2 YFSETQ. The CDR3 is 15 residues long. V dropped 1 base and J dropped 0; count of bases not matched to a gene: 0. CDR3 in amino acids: CASSLQGASGNTIYF. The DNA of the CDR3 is TGCGCCAGCAGCTTGCAGGGGGCCTCTGGAAACACCATATATTTT.

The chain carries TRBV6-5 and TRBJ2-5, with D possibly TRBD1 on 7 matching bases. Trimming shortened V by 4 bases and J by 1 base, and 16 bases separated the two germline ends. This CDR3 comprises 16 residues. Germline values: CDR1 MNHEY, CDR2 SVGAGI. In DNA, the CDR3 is TGTGCCAGCAGTTCCCTCCGGAGGGGGCCCCAAGAGACCCAGTACTTC. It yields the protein CASSSLRRGPQETQYF.

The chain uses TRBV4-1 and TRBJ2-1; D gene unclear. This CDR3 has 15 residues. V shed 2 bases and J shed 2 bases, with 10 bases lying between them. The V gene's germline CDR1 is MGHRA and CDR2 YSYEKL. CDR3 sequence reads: CASSQLYVAYNEQFF. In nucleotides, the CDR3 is TGCGCCAGCAGCCAATTATATGTAGCCTACAATGAGCAGTTCTTC.

Written as DNA, the CDR3 is TGTGCCAGCAGTTGGCGGAGCGGGAGCTCCTACGAGCAGTACTTC. It specifies CASSWRSGSSYEQYF. The chain employs TRBV27 and TRBJ2-7, with 8 bases fitting TRBD2. The CDR3 contains 15 residues. Looked up from germline, CDR1 is MNHEY and CDR2 is SMNVEV (reference sequence). The V and J ends lost 4 bases and 0 bases, in that order; junction bases with no gene match: 5.

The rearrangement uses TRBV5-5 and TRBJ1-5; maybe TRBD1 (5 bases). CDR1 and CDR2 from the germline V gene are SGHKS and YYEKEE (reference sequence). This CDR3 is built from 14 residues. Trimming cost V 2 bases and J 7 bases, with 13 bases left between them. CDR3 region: CASSLGVGWQPQHF. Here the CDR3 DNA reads TGTGCCAGCAGCTTAGGGGTGGGGTGGCAGCCCCAGCATTTT.

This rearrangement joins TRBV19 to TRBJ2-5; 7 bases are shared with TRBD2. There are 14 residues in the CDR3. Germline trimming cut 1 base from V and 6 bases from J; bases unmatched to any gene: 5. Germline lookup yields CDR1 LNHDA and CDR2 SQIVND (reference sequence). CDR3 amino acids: CASSIGTGGKTQYF. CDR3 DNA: TGTGCCAGTAGTATAGGGACCGGGGGGAAGACCCAGTACTTC.

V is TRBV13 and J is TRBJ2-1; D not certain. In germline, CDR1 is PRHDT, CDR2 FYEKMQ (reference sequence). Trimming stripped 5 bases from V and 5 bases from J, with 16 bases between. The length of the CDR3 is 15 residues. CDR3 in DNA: TGTGCCAGCAGCCTCGTATTAGTCAATAACAATGAGCAGTTCTTC. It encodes CASSLVLVNNNEQFF.

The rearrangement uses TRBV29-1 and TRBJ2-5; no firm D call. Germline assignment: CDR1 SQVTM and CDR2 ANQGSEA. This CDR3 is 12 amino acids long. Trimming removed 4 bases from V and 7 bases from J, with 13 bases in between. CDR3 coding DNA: TGCAGCGTTGTAAATCTGCGCGGGACCCAGTACTTC. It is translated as CSVVNLRGTQYF.

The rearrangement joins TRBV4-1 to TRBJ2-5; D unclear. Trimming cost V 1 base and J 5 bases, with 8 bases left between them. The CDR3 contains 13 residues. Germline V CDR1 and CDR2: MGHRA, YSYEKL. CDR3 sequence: CASSQVPLETQYF. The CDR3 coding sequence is TGCGCCAGCAGCCAAGTCCCCTTGGAGACCCAGTACTTC.

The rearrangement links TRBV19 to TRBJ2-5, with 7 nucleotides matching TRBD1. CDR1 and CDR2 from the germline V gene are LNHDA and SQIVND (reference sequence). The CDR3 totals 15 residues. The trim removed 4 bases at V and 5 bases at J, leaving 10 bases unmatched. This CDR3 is CASSKDRVVGETQYF. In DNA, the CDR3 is TGTGCCAGTAGTAAAGACAGGGTCGTAGGGGAGACCCAGTACTTC.

The CDR3 nucleotides read TGTGCCAGCAGCAGGGGTAGGCGGACCACAGATACGCAGTATTTT. Translation: CASSRGRRTTDTQYF. The rearrangement joins TRBV14 to TRBJ2-3; D might be TRBD1 (5 bases). CDR3 size: 15 residues. The V end lost 5 bases, the J end lost 2 bases, and 14 bases lay between the germline ends. The germline V gene encodes CDR1 SGHDN and CDR2 FVKESK.

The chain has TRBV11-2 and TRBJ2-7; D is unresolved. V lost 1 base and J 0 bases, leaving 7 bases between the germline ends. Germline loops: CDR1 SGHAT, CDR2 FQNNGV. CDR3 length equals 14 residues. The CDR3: CASSLGGSSYEQYF. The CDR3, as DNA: TGTGCCAGCAGCTTAGGCGGCAGCTCCTACGAGCAGTACTTC.

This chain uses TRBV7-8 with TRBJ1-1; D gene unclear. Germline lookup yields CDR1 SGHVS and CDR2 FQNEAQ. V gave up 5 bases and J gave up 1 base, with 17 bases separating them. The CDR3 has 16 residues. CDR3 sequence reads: CASSGLRREGNTEAFF. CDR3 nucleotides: TGTGCCAGCAGCGGACTCCGGCGGGAGGGGAACACTGAAGCTTTCTTT.

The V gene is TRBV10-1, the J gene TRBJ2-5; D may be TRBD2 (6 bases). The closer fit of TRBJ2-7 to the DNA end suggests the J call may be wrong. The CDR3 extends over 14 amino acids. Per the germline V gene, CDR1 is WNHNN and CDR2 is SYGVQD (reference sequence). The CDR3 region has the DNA TGCGCCAGCAGTGAGTCGCGGGATGCCTACGAGCAGTACTTC. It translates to CASSESRDAYEQYF.

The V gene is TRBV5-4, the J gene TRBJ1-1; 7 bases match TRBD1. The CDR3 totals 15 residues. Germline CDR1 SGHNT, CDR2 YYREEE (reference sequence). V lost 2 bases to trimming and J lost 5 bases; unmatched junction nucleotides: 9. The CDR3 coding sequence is TGTGCCAGCAGCTTCTGGGGGCAGGGGGGTACTGAAGCTTTCTTT. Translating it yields CASSFWGQGGTEAFF. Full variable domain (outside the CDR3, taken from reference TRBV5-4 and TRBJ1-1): ETGVTQSPTHLIKTRGQQVTLRCSSQSGHNTVSWYQQALGQGPQFIFQYYREEENGRGNFPPRFSGLQFPNYSSELNVNALELDDSALYLCASSFWGQGGTEAFFGQGTRLTVV.

CDR3: CASSTAGGSNQPQHF. In DNA, the CDR3 is TGCGCCAGCAGCACCGCGGGGGGTAGCAATCAGCCCCAGCATTTT. The J gene is TRBJ1-5, the V gene TRBV5-1, with a possible D match to TRBD1 (5 bases). Germline V gene data show CDR1 as SGHRS and CDR2 as YFSETQ. CDR3 length: 15 amino acids. The V end was cut by 4 bases, the J end by 0 bases, with 11 bases between.

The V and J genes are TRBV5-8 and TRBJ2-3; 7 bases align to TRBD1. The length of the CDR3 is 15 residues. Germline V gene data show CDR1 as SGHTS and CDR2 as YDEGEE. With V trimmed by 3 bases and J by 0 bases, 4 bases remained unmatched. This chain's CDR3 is CASSSAGGSTDTQYF. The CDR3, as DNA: TGTGCCAGCAGCTCGGCAGGGGGAAGCACAGATACGCAGTATTTT.